This T cell receptor beta chain is drawn from a study of blood T cell repertoires in COVID-19. Study context: Material from acute and convalescent COVID-19 was sourced from the United States, Italy and Spain.

Repertoires were generated with immunoSEQ multiplex PCR, while TCRdb's copy carries only in-frame clones and drops some. The data contain roughly 100,000 clones, over 65% of them singletons. The sample taken for sequencing was peripheral blood. The sequence was obtained from a man of 80 years or more with COVID-19, enrolled during active disease.

The DNA of the CDR3 is TGTGCCAGCAGTAGGGAATTAGCGGGAGATAGTGAGCAGTTCTTC. Protein: CASSRELAGDSEQFF. The J gene is TRBJ2-1, the V gene TRBV2; 9 nucleotides align to TRBD2. This CDR3 spans 15 amino acids. Trimming cost V 5 bases and J 9 bases; bases outside gene matches: 11. The germline V gene has CDR1 SNHLY and CDR2 FYNNEI.